Each of the 28 T cell receptor beta chains below was sequenced from the same sample in a study of blood T cell repertoires in COVID-19. The repertoire was sequenced with immunoSEQ multiplex PCR; TCRdb's copy has only in-frame clones and lacks some. The sample holds nearly 350,000 clones; 87% are singletons and the top ten take just under 6.5%. Sequenced material: peripheral blood. The receptors come from a woman in her forties or fifties with COVID-19, enrolled during active disease.

V is TRBV11-3 and J is TRBJ1-1, with 7 bases that match TRBD1. CDR3 size: 14 residues. Trimming at V came to 3 bases and at J to 0 bases, leaving 1 base not matched to a gene. Per germline, CDR1 SGHNT and CDR2 YENEEA. The CDR3 DNA reads TGTGCCAGCAGCTTGGACAGGCTGAACACTGAAGCTTTCTTT. This codes for CASSLDRLNTEAFF.

V usage is TRBV5-1 and J usage is TRBJ1-2, with TRBD1 identical over 8 bases. Germline values: CDR1 SGHRS, CDR2 YFSETQ. CDR3 size: 15 residues. V shed 4 bases, J shed 2 bases, and the junction held 7 bases outside the gene matches. CDR3 in DNA: TGCGCCAGCAGCGTAAAGACAGGGGACAACTATGGCTACACCTTC. It codes for CASSVKTGDNYGYTF.

The chain uses TRBV28 and TRBJ2-1, with 8 bases identical to TRBD1. The CDR3 totals 16 residues. Germline CDR1 reads MDHEN; CDR2 reads SYDVKM. V was clipped by 4 bases and J by 5 bases; unmatched bases: 10. CDR3 sequence: CASSSPGQVAHNEQFF. CDR3 coding DNA: TGTGCCAGCAGTTCCCCGGGACAGGTCGCGCACAATGAGCAGTTCTTC. The variable domain in full, completed from reference TRBV28 and TRBJ2-1, reads DVKVTQSSRYLVKRTGEKVFLECVQDMDHENMFWYRQDPGLGLRLIYFSYDVKMKEKGDIPEGYSVSREKKERFSLILESASTNQTSMYLCASSSPGQVAHNEQFFGPGTRLTVL.

This clone was counted once. This chain joins TRBV7-9 and TRBJ2-7; perhaps TRBD1 as D (6 bases). This CDR3 is 13 amino acids long. Germline lookup yields CDR1 SEHNR and CDR2 FQNEAQ (reference sequence). The V gene lost 6 bases and the J gene lost 4 bases, with 13 bases spanning the gap. CDR3 sequence (DNA): TGTGCCAGCAGGGATACAGGGCTGTACGAGCAGTACTTC. Its translation: CASRDTGLYEQYF.

The chain is built from TRBV6-5 and TRBJ2-7; possibly TRBD1 for D (6 bases). V lost 11 bases and J 3 bases, leaving 14 bases between the germline ends. The CDR3 length is 12 residues. From germline, CDR1 is MNHEY and CDR2 SVGAGI. Written as DNA, the CDR3 is TGTGCCTCCCAGGGGTTACACTACGAGCAGTACTTC. Encoded protein: CASQGLHYEQYF.

The chain uses TRBV11-2 and TRBJ1-1; 8 bases agree with TRBD1. Germline-derived CDR1 and CDR2 are SGHAT and FQNNGV. J lost 6 bases, V lost 5 bases, and 5 bases had no gene match. The CDR3 covers 13 residues. The chain's CDR3 is CASSLQQGAEAFF. Written as DNA, the CDR3 is TGTGCCAGCAGCCTCCAACAGGGGGCTGAAGCTTTCTTT.

The chain links TRBV11-3 to TRBJ1-4; D gene ambiguous. In germline, CDR1 is SGHNT, CDR2 YENEEA. CDR3 length: 14 residues. Trimming took off 4 bases at V and 0 bases at J, with 6 bases between the two ends. DNA of the CDR3: TGTGCCAGCAGCTCCGGTGCAACTAATGAAAAACTGTTTTTT. It codes for CASSSGATNEKLFF.

The chain uses TRBV29-1 and TRBJ2-1, with 10 bases matching TRBD2. J gave up 3 bases and V 3 bases, and 2 bases lay outside the gene matches. The CDR3 is 14 residues long. From germline, CDR1 is SQVTM and CDR2 ANQGSEA. The CDR3 is CSVDSGRYYNEQFF. CDR3 bases: TGCAGCGTTGATAGCGGGAGGTACTACAATGAGCAGTTCTTC.

The count of this clone is one. This chain uses TRBV20-1 with TRBJ2-1, with a tentative D call TRBD1 (5 bases). The CDR3 contains 16 residues. The V end was cut by 3 bases, the J end by 4 bases, with 19 bases between. Germline V gene data show CDR1 as DFQATT and CDR2 as SNEGSKA (reference sequence). The CDR3 nucleotides are TGCAGTGCTAGTCTTCCCCGGACAACGCCGTACAATGAGCAGTTCTTC. Protein: CSASLPRTTPYNEQFF.

The rearrangement links TRBV6-6 to TRBJ2-5; D gene uncertain. Germline CDR1 MNHNY, CDR2 SVGAGI (reference sequence). CDR3 size: 12 residues. V lost 5 bases and J lost 2, with 6 bases in between. The CDR3 DNA reads as TGTGCCAGCAGTCTCGTACAAGAGACCCAGTACTTC. It is translated as CASSLVQETQYF.

The V and J genes are TRBV6-5 and TRBJ1-2; D ambiguous. The CDR3 is made up of 14 amino acids. V lost 5 bases to trimming and J lost 2 bases, with 12 bases between them. Germline-derived CDR1 and CDR2 are MNHEY and SVGAGI. CDR3 amino acids: CASSPSGANYGYTF. The CDR3 region has the DNA TGTGCCAGCAGTCCGTCTGGTGCGAACTATGGCTACACCTTC.

V is TRBV7-2 and J is TRBJ2-2, with D unresolved. Germline lookup yields CDR1 SGHTA and CDR2 FQGNSA. The CDR3 is made up of 16 amino acids. Trimming took off 5 bases at V and 5 bases at J, with 18 bases between the two ends. Here the CDR3 reads CASSPHSPSPTGELFF. CDR3 nucleotide sequence: TGTGCCAGCAGCCCCCACAGTCCATCCCCTACCGGGGAGCTGTTTTTT.

The chain uses TRBV27 and TRBJ1-6; TRBD1 matches 7 bases. Trimming removed 5 bases from V and 8 bases from J; junction bases left unmatched: 6. Germline CDR1 MNHEY, CDR2 SMNVEV (reference sequence). CDR3 length: 14 residues. The CDR3 is CASSLTGLHSPLHF. The CDR3 DNA reads TGTGCCAGCAGTCTGACAGGGCTCCATTCACCCCTCCACTTT.

V and J are TRBV7-9 and TRBJ2-1, with 8 bases that match TRBD2. The length of the CDR3 is 18 residues. Germline assignment: CDR1 SEHNR and CDR2 FQNEAQ (reference sequence). V dropped 4 bases and J dropped 6; count of bases not matched to a gene: 17. As DNA, the CDR3 is TGTGCCAGCAGCTCAAACACCGCCAGGGAGCGGGAGCTCAATGAGCAGTTCTTC. Its protein product is CASSSNTARERELNEQFF.

The count of this clone is one. V and J are TRBV5-1 and TRBJ2-5; a weak D match, TRBD2 (7 bases). Looked up from germline, CDR1 is SGHRS and CDR2 is YFSETQ. The CDR3 extends over 14 amino acids. The V end was cut by 1 base, the J end by 5 bases, with 12 bases between. The CDR3: CASSLFGGPETQYF. CDR3 DNA sequence: TGCGCCAGCAGCTTGTTCGGGGGGCCGGAGACCCAGTACTTC.

V and J are TRBV4-1 and TRBJ2-7; 8 nucleotides match TRBD2. The V gene end was trimmed by 1 base and the J gene end by 0 bases; junction bases not matched to a gene: 8. The germline V gene encodes CDR1 MGHRA and CDR2 YSYEKL. The CDR3 loop spans 17 amino acids. CDR3 sequence reads: CASSQGDSGAYSYEQYF. CDR3 coding DNA: TGCGCCAGCAGCCAAGGGGATAGCGGGGCTTACTCCTACGAGCAGTACTTC.

This clone has ten or more counts. This chain links TRBV24-1 with TRBJ2-7; 7 bases line up with TRBD1. This CDR3 has 15 residues. CDR1 is KGHDR and CDR2 is SFDVKD in the germline V gene. Trimming cost V 12 bases and J 2 bases; bases outside gene matches: 15. For the CDR3, the DNA is TGTGCCGTCTTCGATTTACGGGACAGTCCCTACGAGCAGTACTTC. It translates to CAVFDLRDSPYEQYF.

As DNA, the CDR3 is TGTGCCAGCAGCCCAAAATTTGGGGGCACCAATCAGCCCCAGCATTTT. This encodes CASSPKFGGTNQPQHF. The gene calls are TRBV11-3 and TRBJ1-5; D may be TRBD1 (6 bases). Trimming took off 5 bases at V and 3 bases at J, with 17 bases between the two ends. CDR1 is SGHNT and CDR2 is YENEEA in the germline V gene. The CDR3 loop spans 16 amino acids.

This clone is a singleton in its sample. Written as DNA, the CDR3 is TGTGCCAGCAGCGGAAACAGGGTTGGCTACACCTTC. Its translation is CASSGNRVGYTF. The chain combines TRBV9 with TRBJ1-2, with a tentative D call TRBD1 (6 bases). V gave up 3 bases and J gave up 7 bases, with 10 bases separating them. Germline-derived CDR1 and CDR2 are SGDLS and YYNGEE. This CDR3 has 12 residues.

The rearrangement uses TRBV9 and TRBJ2-1; possible D gene TRBD1, 5 bases. The V end was cut by 0 bases, the J end by 10 bases, with 20 bases between. Germline V gene lookup returns CDR1 SGDLS and CDR2 YYNGEE. The CDR3 totals 16 residues. CDR3 sequence: CASSVAGRVLTREQFF. For the CDR3, the DNA is TGTGCCAGCAGCGTAGCTGGCAGGGTCCTAACTCGGGAGCAGTTCTTC. Looking up the rest from reference TRBV9 and TRBJ2-1 gives the full variable domain: DSGVTQTPKHLITATGQRVTLRCSPRSGDLSVYWYQQSLDQGLQFLIQYYNGEERAKGNILERFSAQQFPDLHSELNLSSLELGDSALYFCASSVAGRVLTREQFFGPGTRLTVL.

This clone has only one observation. The chain is built from TRBV18 and TRBJ2-7, with 7 positions matching TRBD1. CDR3 length: 13 amino acids. With 4 bases clipped from V and 3 bases from J, the junction kept 3 bases outside the gene matches. The germline CDR1 and CDR2 sequences are KGHSH and LQKENI. The CDR3 here is CASSRDRNYEQYF. The CDR3 DNA sequence: TGTGCCAGCTCACGGGACAGAAACTACGAGCAGTACTTC.

This clone was detected only once. This chain links TRBV12-3 or TRBV12-4 with TRBJ1-6; TRBD1 agrees at 7 bases. V gave up 5 bases and J gave up 7 bases; unmatched junction bases: 2. The CDR3 length is 13 residues. DNA of the CDR3: TGTGCCAGCAGTCCGACAGGGAATTCACCCCTCCACTTT. Its protein is CASSPTGNSPLHF.

The chain combines TRBV14 with TRBJ1-6, with 7 bases identical to TRBD1. J gave up 7 bases and V 4 bases, and 7 bases lay outside the gene matches. Germline lookup yields CDR1 SGHDN and CDR2 FVKESK. This CDR3 comprises 15 residues. The CDR3: CASSPLDRLNSPLHF. For the CDR3, the DNA is TGTGCCAGCAGCCCGCTGGACAGGTTAAATTCACCCCTCCACTTT.

The V call is TRBV9, the J call TRBJ2-7; D might be TRBD1 (6 bases). The germline CDR1 and CDR2 sequences are SGDLS and YYNGEE. This CDR3 is built from 15 residues. Trimming pared 4 bases from V and 0 bases from J, leaving 14 bases between. The CDR3 DNA is TGTGCCAGCAGCAAAGACAGGTTAAGCTCCTACGAGCAGTACTTC. This gives the protein CASSKDRLSSYEQYF. The full variable domain, in which reference TRBV9 and TRBJ2-7 provide the parts outside the CDR3, is DSGVTQTPKHLITATGQRVTLRCSPRSGDLSVYWYQQSLDQGLQFLIQYYNGEERAKGNILERFSAQQFPDLHSELNLSSLELGDSALYFCASSKDRLSSYEQYFGPGTRLTVT.

This clone has only one observation. The chain uses TRBV6-5 and TRBJ2-7; D remains ambiguous. V was clipped by 5 bases and J by 4 bases, with 9 bases between them. Germline-derived CDR1 and CDR2 are MNHEY and SVGAGI. The CDR3 has 12 amino acids. The CDR3 here is CASSPRVYEQYF. CDR3 in DNA: TGTGCCAGCAGTCCCCGAGTATACGAGCAGTACTTC.

The chain is built from TRBV5-1 and TRBJ1-2; 9 positions agree with TRBD1. This CDR3 has 17 residues. In germline, CDR1 is SGHRS, CDR2 YFSETQ. V lost 4 bases and J lost 1; bases outside the gene matches: 11. The CDR3 region is CASSGDRETTVNYGYTF. The CDR3 nucleotides are TGCGCCAGCAGCGGGGACAGGGAGACTACTGTTAACTATGGCTACACCTTC.

The rearrangement joins TRBV9 to TRBJ1-3, with D tentatively TRBD1 (6 bases). The germline V gene has CDR1 SGDLS and CDR2 YYNGEE. V lost 0 bases to trimming and J lost 2 bases, with 9 bases between them. The CDR3 consists of 15 residues. CDR3 nucleotide sequence: TGTGCCAGCAGCGTAGGGGGGACAACTGGAAACACCATATATTTT. Translated: CASSVGGTTGNTIYF.

This clone was detected only once. The chain has TRBV29-1 and TRBJ2-3; 8 bases are a match to TRBD1. The V and J ends lost 7 bases and 6 bases, in that order; junction bases with no gene match: 9. Per germline, CDR1 SQVTM and CDR2 ANQGSEA. The CDR3 extends over 13 amino acids. The CDR3 DNA reads TGCAGCGCCCTCCGGGACAGGCCTGATACGCAGTATTTT. Amino acids: CSALRDRPDTQYF.